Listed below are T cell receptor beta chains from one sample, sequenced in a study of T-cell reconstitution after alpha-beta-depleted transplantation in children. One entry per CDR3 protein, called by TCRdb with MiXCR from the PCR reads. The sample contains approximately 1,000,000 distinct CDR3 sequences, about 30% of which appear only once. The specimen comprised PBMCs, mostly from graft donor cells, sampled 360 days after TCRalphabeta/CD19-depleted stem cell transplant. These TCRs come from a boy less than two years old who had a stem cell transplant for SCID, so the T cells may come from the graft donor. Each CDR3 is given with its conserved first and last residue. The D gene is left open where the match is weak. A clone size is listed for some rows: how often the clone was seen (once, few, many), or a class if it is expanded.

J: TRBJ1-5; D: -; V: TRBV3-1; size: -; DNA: TGTGCCAGCAGCCAGGGGCCAGGGAGGACTCAGCCCCAGCATTTT; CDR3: CASSQGPGRTQPQHF
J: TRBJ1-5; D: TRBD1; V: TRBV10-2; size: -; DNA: TGCGCCACCCAGGGGGGCAGGGGATTTCGCAATCAGCCCCAGCATTTT; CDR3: CATQGGRGFRNQPQHF
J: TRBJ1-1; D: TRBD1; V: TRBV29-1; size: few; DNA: TGCAGCGTTGGTGGCCGACAGGGTCGCATGAACACTGAAGCTTTCTTT; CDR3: CSVGGRQGRMNTEAFF
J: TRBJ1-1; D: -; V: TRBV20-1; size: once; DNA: TGCAGTGCTAGATCTATTGGTAGGGATCTGTCAGCTTTCTTT; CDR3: CSARSIGRDLSAFF
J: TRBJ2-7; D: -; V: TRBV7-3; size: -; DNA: TGTGCCAGCAGCTTAAAGGGCAGTCGTTCCTACGAGCAGTACTTC; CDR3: CASSLKGSRSYEQYF
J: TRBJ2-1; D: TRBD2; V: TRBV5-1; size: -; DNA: TGCGCCAGCAGCTTGGACCGTTCTAGCGGGGGGCCCTCCTACAATGAGCAGTTCTTC; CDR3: CASSLDRSSGGPSYNEQFF
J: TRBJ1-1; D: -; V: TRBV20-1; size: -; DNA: TGCAGTGCTAGAGACAGCTCTTTCATGAACACTGAAGCTTTCTTT; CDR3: CSARDSSFMNTEAFF
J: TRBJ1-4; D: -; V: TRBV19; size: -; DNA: TGTGCCAGTAGTCCGAAACAGGGACTTGGTGAAAAACTGTTTTTT; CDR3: CASSPKQGLGEKLFF
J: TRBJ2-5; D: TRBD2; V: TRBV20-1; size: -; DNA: TGCAGTGCGACTAAAGGACTAGCGGGGCGGGAGACCCAGTACTTC; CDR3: CSATKGLAGRETQYF
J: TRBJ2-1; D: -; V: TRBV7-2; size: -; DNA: TGTGCCAGCAGCTTAGAAGGGTGGGATACGGGGGAGCAGTTCTTC; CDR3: CASSLEGWDTGEQFF
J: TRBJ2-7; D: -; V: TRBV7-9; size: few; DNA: TGTGCCAGCAGCTGGGACAACTCCTACGAGCAGTACTTC; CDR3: CASSWDNSYEQYF
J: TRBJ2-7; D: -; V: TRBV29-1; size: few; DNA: TGCAGCGTTCGCCAGGGTGGAGGCGAGCAGTACTTC; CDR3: CSVRQGGGEQYF
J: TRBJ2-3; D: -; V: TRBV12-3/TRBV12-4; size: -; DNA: TGTGCCAGCAGTTTAGTACGGGGGTCCGCAGATACGCAGTATTTT; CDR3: CASSLVRGSADTQYF
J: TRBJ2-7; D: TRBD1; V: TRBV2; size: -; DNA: TGTGCCAGAAGGAGGACAGGATCCTACGAGCAGTACTTC; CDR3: CARRRTGSYEQYF
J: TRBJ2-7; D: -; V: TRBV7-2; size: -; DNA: TGTGCCAGCAGCTTAGGAGTTATAGCGAGCCACGAGCAGTACTTC; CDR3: CASSLGVIASHEQYF
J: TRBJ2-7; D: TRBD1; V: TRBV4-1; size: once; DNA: TGCGCCAGCAGCCCTAGACAGGGGATCGTCTACGAGCAGTACTTC; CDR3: CASSPRQGIVYEQYF
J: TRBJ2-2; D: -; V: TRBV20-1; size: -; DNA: TGCAGTGCTAGAGGTCGGGGGAAGGGCACCGGGGAGCTGTTTTTT; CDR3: CSARGRGKGTGELFF
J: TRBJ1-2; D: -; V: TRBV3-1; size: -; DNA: TGTGCCTCCTGCCAAGAAGGTCTCGGACGGAGCTATGGCTACACCTTC; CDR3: CASCQEGLGRSYGYTF
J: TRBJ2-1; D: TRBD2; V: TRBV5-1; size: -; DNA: TGCGCCAGCAGACGATTGGGGCTAGCGGACTCCTACAATGAGCAGTTCTTC; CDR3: CASRRLGLADSYNEQFF
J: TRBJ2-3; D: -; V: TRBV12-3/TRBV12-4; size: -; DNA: TGTGCCAGCAGTTTATCTGCGTTTTGGCAGTATTTT; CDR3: CASSLSAFWQYF
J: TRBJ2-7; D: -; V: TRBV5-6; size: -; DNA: TGTGCCAGCAGCTTCTTATCAACAGGAGGCTACGAGCAGTACTTC; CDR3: CASSFLSTGGYEQYF
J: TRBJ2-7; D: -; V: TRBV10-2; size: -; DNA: TGCGCCAGCAGTGGCGGACTGCAACCCTACGAGCAGTACTTC; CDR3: CASSGGLQPYEQYF
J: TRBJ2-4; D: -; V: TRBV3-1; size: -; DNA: TGTGCCAGCAGCCAATGGCAGGCGGGTCAGTACTTC; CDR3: CASSQWQAGQYF
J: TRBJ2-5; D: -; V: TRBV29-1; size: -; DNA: TGCAGCGTGAGGGAAGGGGAGACCCAGTACTTC; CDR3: CSVREGETQYF
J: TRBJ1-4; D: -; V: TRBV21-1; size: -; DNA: TGTGCCAGCGTTGGGGTGAGAACCGAAAAACTGTTTTTT; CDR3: CASVGVRTEKLFF
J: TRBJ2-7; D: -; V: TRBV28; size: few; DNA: TGTGCCAGCAGTGGGGACTGGATCCTCGACGAGCAGTACTTC; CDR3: CASSGDWILDEQYF
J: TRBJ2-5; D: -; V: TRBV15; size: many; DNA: TGTGCCACCAGCAGAGATAGGGGACTTCGAGAGACCCAGTACTTC; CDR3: CATSRDRGLRETQYF
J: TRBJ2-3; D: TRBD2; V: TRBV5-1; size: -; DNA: TGCGCCAGCAGCTTGTGGACTAGTGCTAGCACAGATACGCAGTATTTT; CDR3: CASSLWTSASTDTQYF
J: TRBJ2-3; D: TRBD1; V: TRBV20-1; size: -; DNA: TGCAGTGCTGGCCGGGACAGGGAGACAGATACGCAGTATTTT; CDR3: CSAGRDRETDTQYF
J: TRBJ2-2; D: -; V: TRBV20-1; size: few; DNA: TGCAGTGCTAAGGGACCCAGCGGATCGTCAACCGGGGAGCTGTTTTTT; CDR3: CSAKGPSGSSTGELFF
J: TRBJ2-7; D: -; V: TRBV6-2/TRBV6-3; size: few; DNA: TGTGCCAGCAGTTGGACGGCCAGGATCCCCTACGAGCAGTACTTC; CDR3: CASSWTARIPYEQYF
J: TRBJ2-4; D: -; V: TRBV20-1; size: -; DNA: TGCAGTGCTAGAGATCATCGAGGGTCCCAAAACATTCAGTACTTC; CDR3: CSARDHRGSQNIQYF
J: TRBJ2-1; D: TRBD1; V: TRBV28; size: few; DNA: TGTGCCAGCAGCCCATACGTCGACAGGGTCAATGAGCAGTTCTTC; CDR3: CASSPYVDRVNEQFF
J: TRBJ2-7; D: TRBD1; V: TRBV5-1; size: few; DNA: TGCGCCAGCAGCTACAACGACAGGGTCGAGCAGTACTTC; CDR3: CASSYNDRVEQYF
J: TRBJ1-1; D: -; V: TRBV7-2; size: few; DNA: TGTGCCAGCAGCTTAGTCGGCGTACAGAACACTGAAGCTTTCTTT; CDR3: CASSLVGVQNTEAFF